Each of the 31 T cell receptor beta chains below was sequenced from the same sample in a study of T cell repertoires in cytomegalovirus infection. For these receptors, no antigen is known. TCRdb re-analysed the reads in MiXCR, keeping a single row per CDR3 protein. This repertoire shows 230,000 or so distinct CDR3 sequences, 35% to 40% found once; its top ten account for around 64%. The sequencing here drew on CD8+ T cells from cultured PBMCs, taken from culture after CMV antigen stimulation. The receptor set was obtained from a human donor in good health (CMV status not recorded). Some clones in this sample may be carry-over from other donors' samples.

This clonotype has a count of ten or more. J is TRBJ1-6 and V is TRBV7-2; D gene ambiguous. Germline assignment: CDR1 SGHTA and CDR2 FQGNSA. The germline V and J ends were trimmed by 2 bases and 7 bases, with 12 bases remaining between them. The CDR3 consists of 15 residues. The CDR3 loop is CASSLYPPGNSPLHF. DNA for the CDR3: TGTGCCAGCAGCTTATATCCCCCGGGAAATTCACCCCTCCACTTT.

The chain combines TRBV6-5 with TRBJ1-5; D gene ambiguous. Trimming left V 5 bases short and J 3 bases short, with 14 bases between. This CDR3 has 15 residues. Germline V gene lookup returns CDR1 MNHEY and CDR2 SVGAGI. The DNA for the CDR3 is TGTGCCAGCAGTCCAAACAAGGTATTCAATCAGCCCCAGCATTTT. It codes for CASSPNKVFNQPQHF.

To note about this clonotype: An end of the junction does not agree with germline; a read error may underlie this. CDR3 in amino acids: CAGRLATGELFF. Written as DNA, the CDR3 is TGTGCCGGTAGACTGGCCACCGGGGAGCTGTTTTTT. This chain joins TRBV19 and TRBJ2-2, with D hard to call. Germline V CDR1 and CDR2: LNHDA, SQIVND (reference sequence). The CDR3 consists of 12 residues.

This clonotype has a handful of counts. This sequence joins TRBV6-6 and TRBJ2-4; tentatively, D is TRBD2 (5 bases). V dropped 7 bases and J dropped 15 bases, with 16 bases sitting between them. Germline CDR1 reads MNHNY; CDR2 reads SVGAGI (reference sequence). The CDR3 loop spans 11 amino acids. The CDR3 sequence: CASIGSGLTYF. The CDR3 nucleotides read TGTGCCAGCATAGGGAGTGGACTGACGTACTTC.

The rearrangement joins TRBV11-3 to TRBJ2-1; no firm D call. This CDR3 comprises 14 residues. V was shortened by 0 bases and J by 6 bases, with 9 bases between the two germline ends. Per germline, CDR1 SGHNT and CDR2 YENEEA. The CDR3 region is CASSLDSSSNEQFF. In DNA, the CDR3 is TGTGCCAGCAGCTTAGACTCGTCAAGCAATGAGCAGTTCTTC. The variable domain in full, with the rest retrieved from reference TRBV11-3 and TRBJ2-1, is EAGVVQSPRYKIIEKKQPVAFWCNPISGHNTLYWYLQNLGQGPELLIRYENEEAVDDSQLPKDRFSAERLKGVDSTLKIQPAELGDSAVYLCASSLDSSSNEQFFGPGTRLTVL.

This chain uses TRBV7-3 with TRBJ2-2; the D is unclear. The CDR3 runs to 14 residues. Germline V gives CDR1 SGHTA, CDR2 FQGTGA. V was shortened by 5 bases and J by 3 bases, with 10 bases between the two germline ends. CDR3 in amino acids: CASSPRTDTGELFF. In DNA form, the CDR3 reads TGTGCCAGCAGCCCCCGGACGGACACCGGGGAGCTGTTTTTT.

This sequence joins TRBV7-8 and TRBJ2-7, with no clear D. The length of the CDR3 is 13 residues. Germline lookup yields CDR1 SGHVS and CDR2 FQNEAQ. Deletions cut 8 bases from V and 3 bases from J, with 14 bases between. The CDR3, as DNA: TGTGCCAGCGATTCCCCGCCGAACTACGAGCAGTACTTC. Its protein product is CASDSPPNYEQYF. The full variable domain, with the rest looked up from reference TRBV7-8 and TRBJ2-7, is GAGVSQSPRYKVAKRGQDVALRCDPISGHVSLFWYQQALGQGPEFLTYFQNEAQLDKSGLPSDRFFAERPEGSVSTLKIQRTQQEDSAVYLCASDSPPNYEQYFGPGTRLTVT.

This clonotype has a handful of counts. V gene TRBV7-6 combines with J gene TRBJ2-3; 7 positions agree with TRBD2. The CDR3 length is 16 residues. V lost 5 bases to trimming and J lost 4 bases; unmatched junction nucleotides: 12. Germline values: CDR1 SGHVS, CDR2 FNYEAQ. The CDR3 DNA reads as TGTGCCAGCAGCCTTAGACTAGCCCGGGACGCAGATACGCAGTATTTT. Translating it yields CASSLRLARDADTQYF.

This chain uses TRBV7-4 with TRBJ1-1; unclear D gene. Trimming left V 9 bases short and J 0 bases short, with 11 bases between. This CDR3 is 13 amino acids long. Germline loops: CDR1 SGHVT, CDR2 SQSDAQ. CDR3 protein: CASGGTLNTEAFF. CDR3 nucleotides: TGTGCCAGTGGCGGCACCCTGAACACTGAAGCTTTCTTT.

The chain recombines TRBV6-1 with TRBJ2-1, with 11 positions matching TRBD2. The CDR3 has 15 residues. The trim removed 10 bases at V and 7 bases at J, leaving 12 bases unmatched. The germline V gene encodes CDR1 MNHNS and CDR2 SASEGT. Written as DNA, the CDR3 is TGTGCCATAAGTGAAGGGGCTAGCGGGGGGAATGAGCAGTTCTTC. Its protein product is CAISEGASGGNEQFF.

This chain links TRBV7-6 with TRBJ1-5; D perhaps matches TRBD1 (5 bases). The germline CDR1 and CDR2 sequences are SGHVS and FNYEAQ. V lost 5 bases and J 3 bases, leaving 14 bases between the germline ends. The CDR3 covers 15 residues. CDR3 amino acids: CASSPGAIPNQPQHF. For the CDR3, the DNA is TGTGCCAGCAGCCCTGGGGCTATCCCCAATCAGCCCCAGCATTTT.

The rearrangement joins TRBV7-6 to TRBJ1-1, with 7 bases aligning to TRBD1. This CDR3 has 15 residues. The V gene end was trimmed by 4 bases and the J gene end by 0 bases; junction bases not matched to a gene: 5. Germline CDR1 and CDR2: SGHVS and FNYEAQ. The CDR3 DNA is TGTGCCAGCAGCTCGATCGACAGGGTGAACACTGAAGCTTTCTTT. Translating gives CASSSIDRVNTEAFF.

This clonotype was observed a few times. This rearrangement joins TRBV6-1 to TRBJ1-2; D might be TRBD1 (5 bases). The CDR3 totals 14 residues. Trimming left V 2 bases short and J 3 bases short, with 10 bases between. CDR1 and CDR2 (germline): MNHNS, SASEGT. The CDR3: CASSERWGDYGYTF. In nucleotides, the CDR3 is TGTGCCAGCAGTGAAAGGTGGGGGGACTATGGCTACACCTTC.

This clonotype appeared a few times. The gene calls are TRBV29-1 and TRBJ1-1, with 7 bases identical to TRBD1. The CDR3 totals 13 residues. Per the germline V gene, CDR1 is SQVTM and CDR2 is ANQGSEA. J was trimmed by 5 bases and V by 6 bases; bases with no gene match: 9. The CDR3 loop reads CSVGTDQKTEAFF. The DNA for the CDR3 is TGCAGCGTGGGGACAGACCAGAAGACTGAAGCTTTCTTT.

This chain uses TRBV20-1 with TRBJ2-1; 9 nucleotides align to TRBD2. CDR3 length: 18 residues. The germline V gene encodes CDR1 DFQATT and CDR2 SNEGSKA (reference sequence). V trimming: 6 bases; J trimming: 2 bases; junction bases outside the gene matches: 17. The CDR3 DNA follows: TGCAGTGCGACCAATTTCCCGAGTAGCGGGGGACCCTACAATGAGCAGTTCTTC. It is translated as CSATNFPSSGGPYNEQFF.

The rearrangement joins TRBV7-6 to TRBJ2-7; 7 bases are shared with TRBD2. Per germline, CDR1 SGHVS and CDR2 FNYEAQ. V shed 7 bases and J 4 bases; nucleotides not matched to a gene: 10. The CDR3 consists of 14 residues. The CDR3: CASTPREGRYEQYF. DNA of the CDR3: TGTGCCAGCACCCCCAGGGAGGGTAGATACGAGCAGTACTTC.

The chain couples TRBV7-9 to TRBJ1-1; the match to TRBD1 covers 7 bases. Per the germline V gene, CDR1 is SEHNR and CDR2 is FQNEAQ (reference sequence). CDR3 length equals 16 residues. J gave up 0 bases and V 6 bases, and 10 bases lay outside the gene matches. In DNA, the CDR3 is TGTGCCAGCAGTAGTCGAGGGGGCAAAATGAACACTGAAGCTTTCTTT. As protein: CASSSRGGKMNTEAFF. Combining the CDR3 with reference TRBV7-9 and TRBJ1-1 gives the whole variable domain DTGVSQNPRHKITKRGQNVTFRCDPISEHNRLYWYRQTLGQGPEFLTYFQNEAQLEKSRLLSDRFSAERPKGSFSTLEIQRTEQGDSAMYLCASSSRGGKMNTEAFFGQGTRLTVV.

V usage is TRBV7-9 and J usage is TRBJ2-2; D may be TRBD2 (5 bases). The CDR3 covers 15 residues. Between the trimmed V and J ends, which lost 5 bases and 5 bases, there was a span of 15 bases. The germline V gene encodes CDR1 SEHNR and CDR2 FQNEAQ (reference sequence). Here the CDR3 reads CASSPPGLPTGELFF. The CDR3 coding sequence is TGTGCCAGCAGCCCCCCCGGACTTCCTACCGGGGAGCTGTTTTTT. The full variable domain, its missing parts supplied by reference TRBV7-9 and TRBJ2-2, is DTGVSQNPRHKITKRGQNVTFRCDPISEHNRLYWYRQTLGQGPEFLTYFQNEAQLEKSRLLSDRFSAERPKGSFSTLEIQRTEQGDSAMYLCASSPPGLPTGELFFGEGSRLTVL.

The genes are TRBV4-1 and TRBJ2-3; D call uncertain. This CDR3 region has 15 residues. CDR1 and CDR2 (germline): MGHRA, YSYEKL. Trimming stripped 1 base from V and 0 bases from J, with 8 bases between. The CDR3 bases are TGCGCCAGCAGCCAAGCGTCTAGGAGCACAGATACGCAGTATTTT. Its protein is CASSQASRSTDTQYF.

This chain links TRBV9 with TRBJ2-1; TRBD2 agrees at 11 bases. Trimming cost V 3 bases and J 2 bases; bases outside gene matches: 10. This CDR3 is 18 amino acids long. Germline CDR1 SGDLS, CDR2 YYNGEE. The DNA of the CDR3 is TGTGCCAGCAGCGACACCTCTAGCGGGGGGAATCCCTACAATGAGCAGTTCTTC. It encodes CASSDTSSGGNPYNEQFF.

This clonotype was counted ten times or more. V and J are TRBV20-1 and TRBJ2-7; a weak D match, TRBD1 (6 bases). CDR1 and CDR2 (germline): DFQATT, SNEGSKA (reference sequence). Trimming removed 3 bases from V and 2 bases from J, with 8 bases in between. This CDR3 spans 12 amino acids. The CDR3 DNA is TGCAGTGCTAGTAGGGACACCTACGAGCAGTACTTC. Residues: CSASRDTYEQYF.

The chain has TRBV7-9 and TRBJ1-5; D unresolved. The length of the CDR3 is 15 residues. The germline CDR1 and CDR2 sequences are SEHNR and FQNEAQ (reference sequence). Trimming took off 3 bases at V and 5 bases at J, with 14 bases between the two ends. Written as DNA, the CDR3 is TGTGCCAGCAGCTTGGGTTTTGGCGGGGATCAGCCCCAGCATTTT. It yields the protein CASSLGFGGDQPQHF.

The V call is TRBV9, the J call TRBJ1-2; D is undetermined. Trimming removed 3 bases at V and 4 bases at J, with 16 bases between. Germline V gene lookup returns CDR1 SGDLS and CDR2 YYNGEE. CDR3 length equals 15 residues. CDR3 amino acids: CASSGAQTLPYGYTF. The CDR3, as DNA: TGTGCCAGCAGCGGCGCCCAGACACTCCCCTATGGCTACACCTTC.

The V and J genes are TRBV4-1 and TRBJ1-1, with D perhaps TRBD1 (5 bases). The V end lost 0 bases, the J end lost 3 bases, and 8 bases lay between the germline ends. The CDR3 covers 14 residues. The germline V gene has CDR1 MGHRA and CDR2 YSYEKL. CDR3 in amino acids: CASSQEQADTEAFF. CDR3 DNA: TGCGCCAGCAGCCAAGAACAGGCGGACACTGAAGCTTTCTTT.

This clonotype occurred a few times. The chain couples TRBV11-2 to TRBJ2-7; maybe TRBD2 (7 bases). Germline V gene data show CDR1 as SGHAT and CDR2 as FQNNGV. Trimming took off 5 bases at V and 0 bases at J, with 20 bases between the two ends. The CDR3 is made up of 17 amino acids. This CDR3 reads CASSPRKGRGSSYEQYF. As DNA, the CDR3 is TGTGCCAGCAGCCCCCGCAAGGGGAGGGGGAGCTCCTACGAGCAGTACTTC.

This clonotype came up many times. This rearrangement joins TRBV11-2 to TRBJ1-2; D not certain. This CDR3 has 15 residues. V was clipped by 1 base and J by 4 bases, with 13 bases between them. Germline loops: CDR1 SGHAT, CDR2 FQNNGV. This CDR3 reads CASSLGGRASYGYTF. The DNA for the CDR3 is TGTGCCAGCAGCTTAGGAGGGAGAGCCAGCTATGGCTACACCTTC.

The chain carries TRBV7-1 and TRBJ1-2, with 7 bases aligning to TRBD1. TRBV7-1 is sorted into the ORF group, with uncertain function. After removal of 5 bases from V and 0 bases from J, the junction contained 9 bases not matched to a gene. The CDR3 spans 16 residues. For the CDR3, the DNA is TGTGCCAGCAGCACTCGGGACAGCGAACCTAACTATGGCTACACCTTC. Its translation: CASSTRDSEPNYGYTF.

The CDR3 protein is CASSPPPSSYNEQFF. The CDR3 DNA follows: TGTGCCAGCTCTCCTCCCCCGAGCTCCTACAATGAGCAGTTCTTC. V gene TRBV14 combines with J gene TRBJ2-1; no definite D call. Looked up from germline, CDR1 is SGHDN and CDR2 is FVKESK. This CDR3 spans 15 amino acids. V was trimmed by 8 bases and J by 0 bases, leaving 14 bases between them.

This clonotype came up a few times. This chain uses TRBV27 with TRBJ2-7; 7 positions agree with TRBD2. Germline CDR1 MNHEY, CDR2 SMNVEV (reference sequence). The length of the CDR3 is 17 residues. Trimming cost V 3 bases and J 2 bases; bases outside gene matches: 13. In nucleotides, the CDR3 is TGTGCCAGCAGTTTCGCCCCCATCCAACGGGGGGCCTACGAGCAGTACTTC. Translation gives CASSFAPIQRGAYEQYF.

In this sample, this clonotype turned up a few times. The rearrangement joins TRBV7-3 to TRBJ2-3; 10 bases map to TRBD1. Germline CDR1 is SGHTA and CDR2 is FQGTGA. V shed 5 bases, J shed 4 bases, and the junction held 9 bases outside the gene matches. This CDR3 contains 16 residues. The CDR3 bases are TGTGCCAGCAGCCAGAGCGGGACAGGGGTCGCAGATACGCAGTATTTT. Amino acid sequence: CASSQSGTGVADTQYF.

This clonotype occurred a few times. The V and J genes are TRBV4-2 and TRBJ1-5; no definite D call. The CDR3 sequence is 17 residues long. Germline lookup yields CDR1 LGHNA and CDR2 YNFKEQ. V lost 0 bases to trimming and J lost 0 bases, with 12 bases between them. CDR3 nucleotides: TGTGCCAGCAGCCAAGATTTAAGTGGAGTTAGCAATCAGCCCCAGCATTTT. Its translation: CASSQDLSGVSNQPQHF.